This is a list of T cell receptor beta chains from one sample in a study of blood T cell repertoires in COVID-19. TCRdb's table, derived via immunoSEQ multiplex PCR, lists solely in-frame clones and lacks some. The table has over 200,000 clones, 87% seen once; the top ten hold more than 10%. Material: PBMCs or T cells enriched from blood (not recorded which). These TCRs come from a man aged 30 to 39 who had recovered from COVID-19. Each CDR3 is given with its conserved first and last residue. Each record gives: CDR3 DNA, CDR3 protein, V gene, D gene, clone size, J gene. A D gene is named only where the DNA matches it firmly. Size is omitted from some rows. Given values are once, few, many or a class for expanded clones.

CDR3 DNA: TGTGCCAGCAGCCCGGGACAGGGTAACTACAATGAGCAGTTCTTC
CDR3 protein: CASSPGQGNYNEQFF
V gene: TRBV3-1/TRBV3-2
D gene: TRBD1
clone size: .
J gene: TRBJ2-1

CDR3 DNA: TGTGCCAGCAGTTTATCTAGCGGGAGTCTAGATACGCAGTATTTT
CDR3 protein: CASSLSSGSLDTQYF
V gene: TRBV28
D gene: TRBD2
clone size: .
J gene: TRBJ2-3

CDR3 DNA: TGTGCCATCAGGTTCGGGGAGCCGGGGGATACGCAGTATTTT
CDR3 protein: CAIRFGEPGDTQYF
V gene: TRBV10-3
D gene: .
clone size: .
J gene: TRBJ2-3

CDR3 DNA: TGTGCCAGCAGCCGAGGGACTAGCGGGAGGGCGCTGGAGGAGCAGTTCTTC
CDR3 protein: CASSRGTSGRALEEQFF
V gene: TRBV3-1/TRBV3-2
D gene: TRBD2
clone size: .
J gene: TRBJ2-1

CDR3 DNA: TGTGCCTGGAGGACAGGGGGGGCCGGTGGCTACACCTTC
CDR3 protein: CAWRTGGAGGYTF
V gene: TRBV30
D gene: TRBD1
clone size: .
J gene: TRBJ1-2

CDR3 DNA: TGTGCCAGCAGCCCCCGTGGACAGGGTATAACCTTTTCACCCCTCCACTTT
CDR3 protein: CASSPRGQGITFSPLHF
V gene: TRBV7-2
D gene: TRBD1
clone size: .
J gene: TRBJ1-6

CDR3 DNA: TGTGCCAGCAGCTTGTTATCTAGCGACACAGATACGCAGTATTTT
CDR3 protein: CASSLLSSDTDTQYF
V gene: TRBV5-4
D gene: .
clone size: .
J gene: TRBJ2-3

CDR3 DNA: TGCGCCAGCAGCTGGGACAGGGGTTCCTTCGAGCAGTACTTC
CDR3 protein: CASSWDRGSFEQYF
V gene: TRBV5-1
D gene: TRBD1
clone size: once
J gene: TRBJ2-7

CDR3 DNA: TGTGCCAGCAGCCTCGGAGTAGGAGCTTTCTTT
CDR3 protein: CASSLGVGAFF
V gene: TRBV7-8
D gene: .
clone size: .
J gene: TRBJ1-1

CDR3 DNA: TGTGCCAGCAGTACTACAGGGGACTATGGCTACACCTTC
CDR3 protein: CASSTTGDYGYTF
V gene: TRBV28
D gene: TRBD1
clone size: .
J gene: TRBJ1-2

CDR3 DNA: TGTGCCAGCAGCCCCCCGGGGGGGAATAATGAAGCTTTCTTT
CDR3 protein: CASSPPGGNNEAFF
V gene: TRBV7-9
D gene: .
clone size: few
J gene: TRBJ1-1

CDR3 DNA: TGTGCCAGCAGCAGGTTTTTCTTTTACCAGGGGTCAAAAACTACCCTCCACTTT
CDR3 protein: CASSRFFFYQGSKTTLHF
V gene: TRBV21-1
D gene: .
clone size: .
J gene: TRBJ1-6

CDR3 DNA: TGTGCCTGCTGGGCAGGGATCGGAGCCTACGAGCAGTACTTC
CDR3 protein: CACWAGIGAYEQYF
V gene: TRBV30
D gene: .
clone size: .
J gene: TRBJ2-7

CDR3 DNA: TGTGCCAGCAGCCGGGACCACGGGGGGTACGAGCAGTACTTC
CDR3 protein: CASSRDHGGYEQYF
V gene: TRBV5-4
D gene: TRBD2
clone size: few
J gene: TRBJ2-7

CDR3 DNA: TGTGCCAGCAGCCAAGGGACAGGCCTGCACACCGGGGAGCTGTTTTTT
CDR3 protein: CASSQGTGLHTGELFF
V gene: TRBV3-1/TRBV3-2
D gene: TRBD1
clone size: .
J gene: TRBJ2-2

CDR3 DNA: TGTGCCAGCAGTTTTGTCGGGGTTGGACAGGGGTATGGCTACACCTTC
CDR3 protein: CASSFVGVGQGYGYTF
V gene: TRBV28
D gene: TRBD1
clone size: .
J gene: TRBJ1-2

CDR3 DNA: TGTGCCAGTACTGACAGGGACGGTGGGGACTATGGCTACACCTTC
CDR3 protein: CASTDRDGGDYGYTF
V gene: TRBV19
D gene: TRBD1
clone size: .
J gene: TRBJ1-2

CDR3 DNA: TGTGCCAGCAGTTTAGGGGACAGAAATTCACCCCTCCACTTT
CDR3 protein: CASSLGDRNSPLHF
V gene: TRBV27
D gene: TRBD1
clone size: .
J gene: TRBJ1-6

CDR3 DNA: TGTGCCAGCAGCCAGACTAGCGGGAGGGGGGCCGGGGAGCTGTTTTTT
CDR3 protein: CASSQTSGRGAGELFF
V gene: TRBV7-8
D gene: TRBD2
clone size: once
J gene: TRBJ2-2

CDR3 DNA: TGCGCCAGCAGCCAAACCGGGACAGGGAACGTTAGGGGCTACACCTTC
CDR3 protein: CASSQTGTGNVRGYTF
V gene: TRBV4-1
D gene: TRBD1
clone size: .
J gene: TRBJ1-2

CDR3 DNA: TGCGCCAGCAGCCAAGTGTCAGGCAGGACTGAAGCTTTCTTT
CDR3 protein: CASSQVSGRTEAFF
V gene: TRBV4-3
D gene: .
clone size: .
J gene: TRBJ1-1

CDR3 DNA: TGTGCCAGCGCGGCAAGGGACAGGGGCACTGAAGCTTTCTTT
CDR3 protein: CASAARDRGTEAFF
V gene: TRBV3-1/TRBV3-2
D gene: TRBD1
clone size: .
J gene: TRBJ1-1

CDR3 DNA: TGCGCCAGCAGCCAAGGACAGGGGGCGTCCTACGAGCAGTACTTC
CDR3 protein: CASSQGQGASYEQYF
V gene: TRBV4-1
D gene: TRBD1
clone size: .
J gene: TRBJ2-7

CDR3 DNA: TGTGCCACCAGCAGACCAAACCAGGGGTCTGGGGCCAACGTCCTGACTTTC
CDR3 protein: CATSRPNQGSGANVLTF
V gene: TRBV15
D gene: .
clone size: .
J gene: TRBJ2-6

CDR3 DNA: TGTGCCAGCAGCTCCCCTTCGGGCGGGGGCTACACCTTC
CDR3 protein: CASSSPSGGGYTF
V gene: TRBV7-2
D gene: .
clone size: .
J gene: TRBJ1-2

CDR3 DNA: TGCGCCAGCAGCACCGGACAGGGTGACACCGGGGAGCTGTTTTTT
CDR3 protein: CASSTGQGDTGELFF
V gene: TRBV5-1
D gene: TRBD1
clone size: .
J gene: TRBJ2-2

CDR3 DNA: TGCAGCGTTGAAGATAGATTAGCGGGTTTATTTTTC
CDR3 protein: CSVEDRLAGLFF
V gene: TRBV29-1
D gene: TRBD2
clone size: .
J gene: TRBJ2-7

CDR3 DNA: TGCGCCAGCAGTGAGTCAGGGAGCTACGAGCAGTACTTC
CDR3 protein: CASSESGSYEQYF
V gene: TRBV10-1
D gene: .
clone size: .
J gene: TRBJ2-7

CDR3 DNA: TGTGCCAGCAAGTCGGGTTTCGAGCAGTACTTC
CDR3 protein: CASKSGFEQYF
V gene: TRBV12-3/TRBV12-4
D gene: .
clone size: .
J gene: TRBJ2-7

CDR3 DNA: TGTGCCAGCTCACCAACAGGGCTTAGCTATGGCTACACCTTC
CDR3 protein: CASSPTGLSYGYTF
V gene: TRBV18
D gene: .
clone size: .
J gene: TRBJ1-2

CDR3 DNA: TGCAGCGTTGTGGAGGTTACTGAAGCTTTCTTT
CDR3 protein: CSVVEVTEAFF
V gene: TRBV29-1
D gene: .
clone size: .
J gene: TRBJ1-1

CDR3 DNA: TGTGCCAGCAGCGCCTGGGTGAGCGGGAGCACAGATACGCAGTATTTT
CDR3 protein: CASSAWVSGSTDTQYF
V gene: TRBV9
D gene: .
clone size: .
J gene: TRBJ2-3

CDR3 DNA: TGCGCCAGCAGCTTGAATGCAGGGCCTAACTATGGCTACACCTTC
CDR3 protein: CASSLNAGPNYGYTF
V gene: TRBV5-1
D gene: .
clone size: few
J gene: TRBJ1-2

CDR3 DNA: TGTGCCAGCAACGACCTAGACCAGACGGCCGTAGAGCTGTTTTTT
CDR3 protein: CASNDLDQTAVELFF
V gene: TRBV7-6
D gene: .
clone size: .
J gene: TRBJ2-2

CDR3 DNA: TGTGCCAGCAGCTTGCTAGTGAGGACAGTACCTCCTGGCTACACCTTC
CDR3 protein: CASSLLVRTVPPGYTF
V gene: TRBV7-9
D gene: .
clone size: .
J gene: TRBJ1-2

CDR3 DNA: TGTGCCAGCAGCTTAGCGAGAGGAGGGTACCAAGAGACCCAGTACTTC
CDR3 protein: CASSLARGGYQETQYF
V gene: TRBV7-2
D gene: .
clone size: .
J gene: TRBJ2-5

CDR3 DNA: TGCGCCAGCACTTGGGACAGCTATGGCTACACCTTC
CDR3 protein: CASTWDSYGYTF
V gene: TRBV5-1
D gene: TRBD1
clone size: .
J gene: TRBJ1-2

CDR3 DNA: TGTGCCAGCAGTTTACCGGACACCTACGAGCAGTACTTC
CDR3 protein: CASSLPDTYEQYF
V gene: TRBV28
D gene: .
clone size: .
J gene: TRBJ2-7

CDR3 DNA: TGTGCCAGCAGCTTAGGGACTAGCGGTTCCTCCTACGAGCAGTACTTC
CDR3 protein: CASSLGTSGSSYEQYF
V gene: TRBV5-4
D gene: TRBD2
clone size: .
J gene: TRBJ2-7

CDR3 DNA: TGTGCCAGCACCTCCAATGGGCCCTCCCAAACAGGGGCCCTTGGCTACACCTTC
CDR3 protein: CASTSNGPSQTGALGYTF
V gene: TRBV27
D gene: TRBD1
clone size: .
J gene: TRBJ1-2

CDR3 DNA: TGTGCCAGCAGTTTAACGCAACAGGGTCGCTATGGCTACACCTTC
CDR3 protein: CASSLTQQGRYGYTF
V gene: TRBV27
D gene: .
clone size: .
J gene: TRBJ1-2

CDR3 DNA: TGTGCCAGCAGCTTACTAGGACAGGTTTCGACCCAGTACTTC
CDR3 protein: CASSLLGQVSTQYF
V gene: TRBV7-9
D gene: TRBD1
clone size: .
J gene: TRBJ2-5

CDR3 DNA: TGTGCCACACAGTCTCACGGGATCTCTGGAAACACCATATATTTT
CDR3 protein: CATQSHGISGNTIYF
V gene: TRBV6-5
D gene: .
clone size: .
J gene: TRBJ1-3

CDR3 DNA: TGTGCCTGGAGTGCCGCAGCAACCGGAGGGACCCAGTACTTC
CDR3 protein: CAWSAAATGGTQYF
V gene: TRBV30
D gene: .
clone size: .
J gene: TRBJ2-5

CDR3 DNA: TGTGCCAGCAGCTTAAGTGGGGCACCCTCTAACTATGGCTACACCTTC
CDR3 protein: CASSLSGAPSNYGYTF
V gene: TRBV11-2
D gene: .
clone size: .
J gene: TRBJ1-2

CDR3 DNA: TGCAGCGTTGAAGATCAATTCGAGACCCAGTACTTC
CDR3 protein: CSVEDQFETQYF
V gene: TRBV29-1
D gene: .
clone size: few
J gene: TRBJ2-5

CDR3 DNA: TGTGCCAGCAGCTCAATTTGGGACACTCAGAACACCGGGGAGCTGTTTTTT
CDR3 protein: CASSSIWDTQNTGELFF
V gene: TRBV7-2
D gene: .
clone size: .
J gene: TRBJ2-2

CDR3 DNA: TGTGCCAGCAGCTTAATTACCGTGGCGAACACTGAAGCTTTCTTT
CDR3 protein: CASSLITVANTEAFF
V gene: TRBV7-8
D gene: .
clone size: .
J gene: TRBJ1-1

CDR3 DNA: TGTGCCAGTAAAACCGGAGGACAGGGGGACACCGGGGAGCTGTTTTTT
CDR3 protein: CASKTGGQGDTGELFF
V gene: TRBV19
D gene: TRBD1
clone size: .
J gene: TRBJ2-2